These 26 T cell receptor beta chains share one sample of origin, sequenced in a study of identical twins (dated by TCRdb to 2016 to 2018). The library was produced with 5' RACE. TCRdb lists the instrument as Illumina HiSeq 2000. The raw public data were reprocessed by TCRdb itself: fastp quality trimming at Q25, MiXCR clonotype calling, in-frame beta chains only. For every CDR3 protein sequence, its rows merge into one entry that carries the most common genes and DNA. Here the sample has nearly 650,000 distinct CDR3 sequences; less than 9% occur a single time. The ten largest clones capture roughly 1.5% of the sample. These same records also appear under a second study, on yellow fever vaccine responses in identical twins.

Material: PBMCs. The source is a woman in her late teens or twenties in good health.

This clonotype was detected many times. V is TRBV11-2 and J is TRBJ2-5, with D tentatively TRBD2 (5 bases). In germline, CDR1 is SGHAT, CDR2 FQNNGV. The CDR3 is 12 residues long. Deletions cut 5 bases from V and 5 bases from J, with 9 bases between. CDR3 DNA: TGTGCCAGCAGCCCACAGCGGGAGACCCAGTACTTC. This sequence encodes CASSPQRETQYF.

This clonotype showed up many times. The chain combines TRBV7-9 with TRBJ1-3; D is undetermined. The CDR3 contains 9 residues. The germline V gene encodes CDR1 SEHNR and CDR2 FQNEAQ (reference sequence). V was shortened by 9 bases and J by 8 bases, with 5 bases between the two germline ends. CDR3 sequence (DNA): TGTGCCAGTGGGGACACCATATATTTT. Its protein product is CASGDTIYF.

The genes are TRBV20-1 and TRBJ2-7; D is ambiguous. Trimming removed 4 bases at V and 3 bases at J, with 16 bases between. This CDR3 has 14 residues. Germline assignment: CDR1 DFQATT and CDR2 SNEGSKA (reference sequence). The CDR3 bases are TGCAGTGCTACTGGACCCGGCCCCCTCTACGAGCAGTACGTC. It translates to CSATGPGPLYEQYV.

The sample holds a few counts of this clonotype. The CDR3 DNA is TGCGCCAGCAGGGACTCAGGGGGTAATTCACCCCTCCACTTT. It specifies CASRDSGGNSPLHF. This chain connects TRBV5-1 to TRBJ1-6; 7 bases are a match to TRBD1. Germline V gene sequence: CDR1 SGHRS, CDR2 YFSETQ. Trimming at V came to 5 bases and at J to 6 bases, leaving 5 bases not matched to a gene. CDR3 length equals 14 residues.

This clonotype came up a few times. The chain uses TRBV11-1 and TRBJ2-6; D might be TRBD1 or TRBD2, each matching 8 bases. The germline gives CDR1 SGHAT, CDR2 FQDESV (reference sequence). V lost 3 bases to trimming and J lost 5 bases, with 26 bases between them. The CDR3 contains 20 residues. The CDR3 protein is CASSFTPGGQGALRANVLTF. In DNA form, the CDR3 reads TGTGCCAGCAGCTTTACGCCGGGGGGGCAGGGGGCTCTGAGGGCCAACGTCCTGACTTTC.

The V call is TRBV21-1, the J call TRBJ2-1; TRBD1, as called in the table, went unchecked against the DNA. TRBV21-1 is a documented pseudogene. CDR3 size: 16 residues. The CDR3 coding sequence is TGTGCCAGCAGCTCACTGGGGCAGAGACTCTACAATGAGCAGTTCTTC. This codes for CASSSLGQRLYNEQFF.

The rearrangement joins TRBV7-9 to TRBJ2-5; a possible D gene is TRBD1 (5 bases). V was cut by 5 bases and J by 5 bases, with 9 bases left in between. CDR1 is SEHNR, CDR2 FQNEAQ, per germline (reference sequence). This CDR3 contains 12 residues. The CDR3 sequence: CASSPQAETQYF. The CDR3 region has the DNA TGTGCCAGCAGCCCACAGGCGGAGACCCAGTACTTC. The variable domain in full, completed from reference TRBV7-9 and TRBJ2-5, reads DTGVSQNPRHKITKRGQNVTFRCDPISEHNRLYWYRQTLGQGPEFLTYFQNEAQLEKSRLLSDRFSAERPKGSFSTLEIQRTEQGDSAMYLCASSPQAETQYFGPGTRLLVL.

This clonotype was observed a few times. The chain combines TRBV18 with TRBJ1-5, with D tentatively TRBD1 (6 bases). V dropped 3 bases and J dropped 0 bases, with 9 bases sitting between them. In germline, CDR1 is KGHSH, CDR2 LQKENI. This CDR3 comprises 15 residues. The CDR3 nucleotides are TGTGCCAGCTCACCGGGGACACATAGCAATCAGCCCCAGCATTTT. Amino acid sequence: CASSPGTHSNQPQHF.

This clonotype was detected ten times or more. Compared with germline, one end of the junction differs, possibly owing to a read error. The V gene is TRBV5-8, the J gene TRBJ2-3; 7 bases align to TRBD2. Germline CDR1 reads SGHTS; CDR2 reads YDEGEE. The CDR3 loop spans 14 amino acids. The DNA of the CDR3 is TGTGCCAGCAGTCAAGCGACTAGCATAGATACGCAGTATTTT. It codes for CASSQATSIDTQYF.

The chain carries TRBV3-1 and TRBJ2-1; the match to TRBD2 covers 8 bases. The J segment lost 7 bases and the V segment lost 6 bases, leaving 11 bases of the junction unmatched. The CDR3 totals 15 residues. Germline assignment: CDR1 LGHDT and CDR2 YNNKEL (reference sequence). The CDR3 reads CASRNDRGLGNEQFF. The CDR3 DNA is TGTGCCAGCAGAAACGACCGGGGACTAGGGAATGAGCAGTTCTTC.

This clonotype turned up a few times. The chain couples TRBV3-1 to TRBJ2-1; 11 bases align to TRBD1. After removal of 5 bases from V and 7 bases from J, the junction contained 7 bases not matched to a gene. The CDR3 covers 15 residues. In germline, CDR1 is LGHDT, CDR2 YNNKEL (reference sequence). The CDR3 bases are TGTGCCAGCAGCTACGGACAGGGGGCGTCAAATGAGCAGTTCTTC. Residues: CASSYGQGASNEQFF.

This clonotype came up a few times. The chain uses TRBV20-1 and TRBJ1-4; D call uncertain. In germline, CDR1 is DFQATT, CDR2 SNEGSKA (reference sequence). Trimming left V 1 base short and J 7 bases short, with 16 bases between. The CDR3 loop spans 15 amino acids. This CDR3 reads CSARADAGRAEKLFF. In DNA form, the CDR3 reads TGCAGTGCTAGAGCGGACGCGGGGAGGGCTGAAAAACTGTTTTTT.

The chain employs TRBV20-1 and TRBJ2-7; D may be TRBD1 or TRBD2 (5 bases each). V was cut by 1 base and J by 0 bases, with 22 bases left in between. CDR3 length: 18 amino acids. Germline V gene data show CDR1 as DFQATT and CDR2 as SNEGSKA (reference sequence). Written as DNA, the CDR3 is TGCAGTGCTAGAGGAAACCACCAAGGGACCTCCAGCTCCTACGAGCAGTACTTC. Encoded protein: CSARGNHQGTSSSYEQYF.

This clonotype was seen repeatedly, ten times or more. The chain combines TRBV5-1 with TRBJ2-7; D is perhaps TRBD1 or TRBD2 (5 bases each). V lost 5 bases, J lost 3 bases, and 21 bases lay in between. This CDR3 has 16 amino acids. In germline, CDR1 is SGHRS, CDR2 YFSETQ. The CDR3: CASSTGTDFIFYEQYF. DNA for the CDR3: TGCGCCAGCAGTACCGGGACGGATTTTATCTTCTACGAGCAGTACTTC. The full variable domain, in which reference TRBV5-1 and TRBJ2-7 provide the parts outside the CDR3, is KAGVTQTPRYLIKTRGQQVTLSCSPISGHRSVSWYQQTPGQGLQFLFEYFSETQRNKGNFPGRFSGRQFSNSRSEMNVSTLELGDSALYLCASSTGTDFIFYEQYFGPGTRLTVT.

V gene TRBV3-1 combines with J gene TRBJ2-3; 7 bases fit TRBD2. V was pared by 4 bases and J by 5 bases, with 9 bases of the junction left unmatched. In germline, CDR1 is LGHDT, CDR2 YNNKEL (reference sequence). This CDR3 is 15 amino acids long. CDR3 region: CASSPFAGREDTQYF. The CDR3 DNA is TGTGCCAGCAGCCCCTTTGCGGGGAGGGAAGATACGCAGTATTTT.

The chain is built from TRBV5-4 and TRBJ2-1; TRBD2 is a possible D gene (7 bases). CDR3 length: 19 residues. Germline V gives CDR1 SGHNT, CDR2 YYREEE (reference sequence). Trimming shortened V by 0 bases and J by 6 bases, and 25 bases separated the two germline ends. CDR3 coding DNA: TGTGCCAGCAGCTTGGAGGGGGGGCTAGCGGCAATCGCTGCCAATGAGCAGTTCTTC. Translated, it gives CASSLEGGLAAIAANEQFF.

The chain combines TRBV11-2 with TRBJ2-5; 14 bases match TRBD2. This CDR3 has 18 amino acids. V gave up 5 bases and J gave up 1 base; unmatched junction bases: 9. Germline CDR1 is SGHAT and CDR2 is FQNNGV. CDR3 DNA: TGTGCCAGCAGCCCCGGGACTAGCGGGGGTATCCCCCAAGAGACCCAGTACTTC. Translated, it gives CASSPGTSGGIPQETQYF.

V usage is TRBV29-1 and J usage is TRBJ2-5, with 8 bases matching TRBD1. CDR3 size: 14 residues. Germline V CDR1 and CDR2: SQVTM, ANQGSEA. J lost 0 bases, V lost 5 bases, and 5 bases had no gene match. Written as DNA, the CDR3 is TGCAGCGTTATGACAGGGGAGGACCAAGAGACCCAGTACTTC. This codes for CSVMTGEDQETQYF.

This clonotype came up a few times. CDR3 nucleotides: TGCAGTGCTAGAGATCCCCAGGGGGCCGGGTACAATGAGCAGTTCTTC. Translation: CSARDPQGAGYNEQFF. The chain employs TRBV20-1 and TRBJ2-1; 8 bases agree with TRBD1. Germline V gene sequence: CDR1 DFQATT, CDR2 SNEGSKA (reference sequence). V lost 0 bases to trimming and J lost 4 bases; unmatched junction nucleotides: 8. This CDR3 region has 16 residues.

This clonotype came up a few times. The chain carries TRBV13 and TRBJ2-1; the D call may be TRBD1 or TRBD2 (5 bases each). The germline CDR1 and CDR2 sequences are PRHDT and FYEKMQ (reference sequence). Trimming took off 3 bases at V and 3 bases at J, with 12 bases between the two ends. CDR3 size: 15 residues. The CDR3 DNA sequence: TGTGCCAGCAGCTTGGGACGGGGTCTCTACAATGAGCAGTTCTTC. Its protein is CASSLGRGLYNEQFF.

This chain connects TRBV7-9 to TRBJ2-5, with 7 bases aligning to TRBD2. The junction had 6 bases not matched to a gene; V was cut back by 4 bases and J by 4 bases. From germline, CDR1 is SEHNR and CDR2 FQNEAQ (reference sequence). There are 14 residues in the CDR3. The CDR3 DNA is TGTGCCAGCAGCTCTAGCGGTTGGGGAGAGACCCAGTACTTC. This codes for CASSSSGWGETQYF.

This sequence joins TRBV2 and TRBJ2-4; a possible D gene is TRBD2 (7 bases). The CDR3 runs to 16 residues. The germline gives CDR1 SNHLY, CDR2 FYNNEI. With 5 bases removed from V and 9 bases from J, the gap between germline ends came to 23 bases. Here the CDR3 reads CASSRDKRTRLAIQYF. The CDR3 DNA follows: TGTGCCAGCAGTCGGGACAAGCGGACTAGGCTGGCCATTCAGTACTTC.

This clonotype was observed many times. The DNA is omitted, as the CDR3 cannot be located on it reliably, and the CDR3 follows TCRdb's listing. V and J are TRBV5-1 and TRBJ2-1; the D call TRBD2 from the table was never checked on the DNA. Ends included, the CDR3 has 14 residues. Germline lookup yields CDR1 SGHRS and CDR2 YFSETQ. The CDR3 loop reads CASSFGSGGYEQFF.

In this sample, this clonotype turned up many times. The V and J genes are TRBV5-1 and TRBJ2-5; D gene uncertain. Germline CDR1 reads SGHRS; CDR2 reads YFSETQ. Trimming shortened V by 0 bases and J by 0 bases, and 6 bases separated the two germline ends. The length of the CDR3 is 14 residues. The CDR3: CASSLGGYQETQYF. The CDR3 nucleotides are TGCGCCAGCAGCTTGGGAGGTTACCAAGAGACCCAGTACTTC.

The table lists this clonotype with a few counts. Relative to the germline gene, one junction end is altered; a read error may explain this. The V and J genes are TRBV25-1 and TRBJ1-1; no firm D call. Germline V CDR1 and CDR2: MGHDK, SYGVNS. CDR3 length equals 10 residues. The CDR3 is CASSETRYYF. CDR3 in DNA: TGTGCCAGCAGTGAGACCAGGTATTACTTT.

Ten or more counts support this clonotype. This rearrangement joins TRBV20-1 to TRBJ2-1, with 7 bases lining up with TRBD2. Unmatched junction bases numbered 7, after V lost 2 bases and J lost 3 bases. CDR1 is DFQATT and CDR2 is SNEGSKA in the germline V gene (reference sequence). CDR3 size: 15 residues. DNA for the CDR3: TGCAGTGCTAGACACTTAGCGGGTTTCTACAATGAGCAGTTCTTC. Amino acid sequence: CSARHLAGFYNEQFF.